The 6 T cell receptor beta chains in this list originate from one sample, sequenced in a study of T cell responses to AZD1222 COVID-19 vaccine (dated by TCRdb to about 2021). Library preparation used the immunoSEQ multiplex PCR assay. Held by TCRdb, this immuneACCESS table contains in-frame sequences only and omits some clones. Under half of the omission traces to an unresolved V gene where checked; the cause of the rest is unknown. Within this sample are roughly 85,000 clones, with roughly 90% of them counted one time only. The top ten constitute 6.5% to 7.5% of the sample. Read against the paper, the sample's time point label means: baseline before first vaccination. The material was peripheral blood, obtained on day 0 of AZD1222 vaccination. The receptors come from an adult in good health.

The J gene is TRBJ1-6, the V gene TRBV30; TRBD1 is a possible D gene (6 bases). There are 15 residues in the CDR3. Trimming cost V 3 bases and J 9 bases, with 18 bases left between them. Per the germline V gene, CDR1 is GTSNPN and CDR2 is SVGIG (reference sequence). This CDR3 is CAWRGQQGGSSPLHF. In DNA, the CDR3 is TGTGCCTGGAGGGGGCAACAGGGAGGGAGTTCACCCCTCCACTTT.

The chain carries TRBV7-8 and TRBJ2-1; D might be TRBD2 (6 bases). V lost 5 bases, J lost 10 bases, and 21 bases lay in between. CDR3 size: 15 residues. Germline V lookup: CDR1 SGHVS, CDR2 FQNEAQ. The CDR3: CASSLRDRRAGEQFF. The CDR3, as DNA: TGTGCCAGCAGCCTCCGGGACCGAAGGGCGGGAGAGCAGTTCTTC.

The chain is built from TRBV6-5 and TRBJ2-4, with D maybe TRBD1 (5 bases). There are 13 residues in the CDR3. Trimming left V 4 bases short and J 1 base short, with 5 bases between. Germline V CDR1 and CDR2: MNHEY, SVGAGI. This chain's CDR3 is CASSSGAKNIQYF. The CDR3 nucleotides read TGTGCCAGCAGTTCAGGGGCCAAAAACATTCAGTACTTC.

The gene calls are TRBV6-5 and TRBJ1-5, with D perhaps TRBD1 (6 bases). V was pared by 2 bases and J by 4 bases, with 12 bases between. The germline CDR1 and CDR2 sequences are MNHEY and SVGAGI. The CDR3 is 15 residues long. The CDR3 DNA is TGTGCCAGCAGTTACGGTAGGGGGACTAATCAGCCCCAGCATTTT. It yields the protein CASSYGRGTNQPQHF.

The rearrangement uses TRBV10-3 and TRBJ2-7, with TRBD2 as a possible D gene (6 bases). Germline V gives CDR1 ENHRY, CDR2 SYGVKD. Trimming took off 9 bases at V and 1 base at J, with 10 bases between the two ends. The CDR3 spans 12 residues. CDR3 coding DNA: TGTGCCATGGGGGACTCTTCCTACGAGCAGTACTTC. This gives the protein CAMGDSSYEQYF.

J is TRBJ1-2 and V is TRBV19; D remains ambiguous. CDR1 is LNHDA, CDR2 SQIVND, per germline (reference sequence). Trimming removed 11 bases from V and 8 bases from J, with 18 bases in between. The CDR3 has 12 amino acids. The CDR3 spells CASGYWTSGYTF. Here the CDR3 DNA reads TGTGCCTCCGGCTATTGGACGAGCGGCTACACCTTC.